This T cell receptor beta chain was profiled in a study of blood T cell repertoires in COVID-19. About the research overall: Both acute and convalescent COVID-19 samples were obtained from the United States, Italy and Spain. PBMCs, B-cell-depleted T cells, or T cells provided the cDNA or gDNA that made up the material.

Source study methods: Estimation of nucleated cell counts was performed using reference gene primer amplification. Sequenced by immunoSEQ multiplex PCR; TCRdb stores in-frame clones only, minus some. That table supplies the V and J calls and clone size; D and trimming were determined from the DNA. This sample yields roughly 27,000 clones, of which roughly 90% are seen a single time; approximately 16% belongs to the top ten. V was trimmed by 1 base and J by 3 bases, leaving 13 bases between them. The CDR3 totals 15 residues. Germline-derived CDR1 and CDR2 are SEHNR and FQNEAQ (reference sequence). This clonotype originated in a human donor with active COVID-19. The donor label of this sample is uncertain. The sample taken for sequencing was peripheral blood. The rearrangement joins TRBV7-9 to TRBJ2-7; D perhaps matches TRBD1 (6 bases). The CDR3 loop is CASSLVFGTYYEQYF. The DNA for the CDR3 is TGTGCCAGCAGCTTAGTCTTCGGGACATACTACGAGCAGTACTTC. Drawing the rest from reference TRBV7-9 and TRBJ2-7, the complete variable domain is DTGVSQNPRHKITKRGQNVTFRCDPISEHNRLYWYRQTLGQGPEFLTYFQNEAQLEKSRLLSDRFSAERPKGSFSTLEIQRTEQGDSAMYLCASSLVFGTYYEQYFGPGTRLTVT.